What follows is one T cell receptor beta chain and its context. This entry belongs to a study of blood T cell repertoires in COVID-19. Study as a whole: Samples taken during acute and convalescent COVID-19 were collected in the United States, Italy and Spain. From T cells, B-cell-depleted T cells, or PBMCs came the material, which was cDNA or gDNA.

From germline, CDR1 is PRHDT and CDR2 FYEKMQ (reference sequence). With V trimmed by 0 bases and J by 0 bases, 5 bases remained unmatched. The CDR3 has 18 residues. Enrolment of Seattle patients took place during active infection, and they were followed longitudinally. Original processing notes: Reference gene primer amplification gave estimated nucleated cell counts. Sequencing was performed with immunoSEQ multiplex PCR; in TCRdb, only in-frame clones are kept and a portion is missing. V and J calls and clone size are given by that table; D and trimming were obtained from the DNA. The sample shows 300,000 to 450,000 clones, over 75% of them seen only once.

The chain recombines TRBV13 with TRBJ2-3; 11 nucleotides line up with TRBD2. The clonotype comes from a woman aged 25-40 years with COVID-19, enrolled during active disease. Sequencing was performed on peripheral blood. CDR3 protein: CASSLGLAGAFSTDTQYF. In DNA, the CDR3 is TGTGCCAGCAGCTTAGGACTAGCGGGAGCTTTCAGCACAGATACGCAGTATTTT.